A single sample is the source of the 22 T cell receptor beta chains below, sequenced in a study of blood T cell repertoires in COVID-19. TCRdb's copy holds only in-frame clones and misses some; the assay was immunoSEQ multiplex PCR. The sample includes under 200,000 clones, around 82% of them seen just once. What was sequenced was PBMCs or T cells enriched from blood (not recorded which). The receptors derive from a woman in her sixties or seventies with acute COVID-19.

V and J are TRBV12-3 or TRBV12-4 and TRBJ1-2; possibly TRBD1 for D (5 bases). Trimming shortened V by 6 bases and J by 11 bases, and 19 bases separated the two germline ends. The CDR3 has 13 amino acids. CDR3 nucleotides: TGTGCCAGCAGCCTTGGACAATCAGTCTTATACACCTTC. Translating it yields CASSLGQSVLYTF.

The CDR3 reads CASSQGTGDGNQPQHF. The CDR3 bases are TGTGCCAGCAGCCAAGGGACAGGGGATGGCAATCAGCCCCAGCATTTT. The V and J genes are TRBV3-1 (or the pseudogene TRBV3-2) and TRBJ1-5; 9 nucleotides align to TRBD1. V gave up 1 base and J gave up 2 bases; unmatched junction bases: 3. The germline gives CDR1 LGHDT, CDR2 YNNKEL (reference sequence). The CDR3 length is 16 residues.

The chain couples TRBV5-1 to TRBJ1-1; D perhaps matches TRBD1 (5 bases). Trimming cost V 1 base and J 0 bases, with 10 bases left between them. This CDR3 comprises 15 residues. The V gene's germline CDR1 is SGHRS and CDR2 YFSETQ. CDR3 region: CASSLSYRMNTEAFF. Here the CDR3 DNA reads TGCGCCAGCAGCTTGTCTTACAGGATGAACACTGAAGCTTTCTTT. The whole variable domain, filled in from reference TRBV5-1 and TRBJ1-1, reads KAGVTQTPRYLIKTRGQQVTLSCSPISGHRSVSWYQQTPGQGLQFLFEYFSETQRNKGNFPGRFSGRQFSNSRSEMNVSTLELGDSALYLCASSLSYRMNTEAFFGQGTRLTVV.

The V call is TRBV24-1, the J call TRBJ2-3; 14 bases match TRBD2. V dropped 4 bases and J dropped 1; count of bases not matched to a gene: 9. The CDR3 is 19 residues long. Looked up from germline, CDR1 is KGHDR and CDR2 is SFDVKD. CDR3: CATSDSGTSGRLGTDTQYF. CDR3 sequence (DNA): TGTGCCACCAGTGACTCCGGGACTAGCGGGAGATTAGGCACAGATACGCAGTATTTT.

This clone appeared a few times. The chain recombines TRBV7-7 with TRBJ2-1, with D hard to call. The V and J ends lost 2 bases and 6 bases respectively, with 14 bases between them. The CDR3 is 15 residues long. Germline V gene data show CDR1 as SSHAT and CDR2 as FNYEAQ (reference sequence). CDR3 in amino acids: CASSLMATSGNEQFF. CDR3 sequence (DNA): TGTGCCAGCAGCTTAATGGCTACGTCGGGCAATGAGCAGTTCTTC.

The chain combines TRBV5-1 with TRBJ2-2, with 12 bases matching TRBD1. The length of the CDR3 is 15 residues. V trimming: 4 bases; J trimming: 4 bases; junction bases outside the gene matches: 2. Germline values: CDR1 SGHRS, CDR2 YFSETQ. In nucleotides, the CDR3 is TGCGCCAGCAGCGTGGGACAGGGGGCCACCGGGGAGCTGTTTTTT. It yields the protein CASSVGQGATGELFF.

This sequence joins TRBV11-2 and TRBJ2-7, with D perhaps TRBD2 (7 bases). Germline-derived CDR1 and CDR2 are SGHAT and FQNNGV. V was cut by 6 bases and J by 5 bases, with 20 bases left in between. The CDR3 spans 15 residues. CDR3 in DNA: TGTGCCAGCAGTTCGGAGGTCGGGGGGCCCCACGAGCAGTACGTC. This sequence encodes CASSSEVGGPHEQYV.

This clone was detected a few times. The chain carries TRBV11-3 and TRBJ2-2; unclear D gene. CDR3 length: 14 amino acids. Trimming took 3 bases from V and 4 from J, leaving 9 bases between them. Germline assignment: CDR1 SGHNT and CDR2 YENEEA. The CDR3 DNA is TGTGCCAGCAGCTTTAGCAGTTCCACCGGGGAGCTGTTTTTT. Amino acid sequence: CASSFSSSTGELFF.

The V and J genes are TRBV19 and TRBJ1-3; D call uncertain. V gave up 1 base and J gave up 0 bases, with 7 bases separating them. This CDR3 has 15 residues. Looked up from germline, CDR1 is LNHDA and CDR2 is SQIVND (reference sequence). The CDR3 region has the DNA TGTGCCAGTAGTATAGGGCCAGTCTCTGGAAACACCATATATTTT. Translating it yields CASSIGPVSGNTIYF.

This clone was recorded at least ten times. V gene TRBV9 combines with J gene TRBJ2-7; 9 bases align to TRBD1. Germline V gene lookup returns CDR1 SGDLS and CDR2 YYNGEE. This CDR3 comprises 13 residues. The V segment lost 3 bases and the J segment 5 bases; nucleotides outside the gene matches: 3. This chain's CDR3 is CASSAGTGNEQYF. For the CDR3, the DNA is TGTGCCAGCAGCGCCGGGACAGGGAACGAGCAGTACTTC.

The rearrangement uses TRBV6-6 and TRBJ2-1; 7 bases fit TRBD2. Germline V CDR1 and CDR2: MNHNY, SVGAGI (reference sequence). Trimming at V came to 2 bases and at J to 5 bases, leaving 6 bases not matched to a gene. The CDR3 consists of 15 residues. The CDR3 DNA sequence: TGTGCCAGCAGTTACAGAGCGGGGCGGAACAATGAGCAGTTCTTC. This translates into CASSYRAGRNNEQFF.

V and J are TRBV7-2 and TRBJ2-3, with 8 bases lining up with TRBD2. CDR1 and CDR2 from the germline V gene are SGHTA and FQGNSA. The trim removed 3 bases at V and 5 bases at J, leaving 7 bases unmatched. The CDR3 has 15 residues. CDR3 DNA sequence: TGTGCCAGCAGCTTTTCCCGCGGGAGGCAAGATACGCAGTATTTT. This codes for CASSFSRGRQDTQYF. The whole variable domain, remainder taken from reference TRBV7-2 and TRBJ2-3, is GAGVSQSPSNKVTEKGKDVELRCDPISGHTALYWYRQSLGQGLEFLIYFQGNSAPDKSGLPSDRFSAERTGGSVSTLTIQRTQQEDSAVYLCASSFSRGRQDTQYFGPGTRLTVL.

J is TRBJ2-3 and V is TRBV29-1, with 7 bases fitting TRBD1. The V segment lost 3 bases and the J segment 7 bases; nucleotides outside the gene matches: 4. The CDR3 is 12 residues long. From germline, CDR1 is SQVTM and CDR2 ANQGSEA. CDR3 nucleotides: TGCAGCGTTGATCGGGACAGTTATACGCAGTATTTT. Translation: CSVDRDSYTQYF.

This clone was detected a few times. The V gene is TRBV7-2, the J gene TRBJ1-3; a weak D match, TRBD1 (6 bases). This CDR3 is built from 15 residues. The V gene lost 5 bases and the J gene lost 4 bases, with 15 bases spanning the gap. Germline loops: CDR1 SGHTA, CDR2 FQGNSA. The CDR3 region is CASSVKQGSGNTIYF. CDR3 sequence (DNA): TGTGCCAGCAGCGTAAAACAGGGTTCCGGAAACACCATATATTTT. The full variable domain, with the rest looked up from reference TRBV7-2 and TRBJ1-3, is GAGVSQSPSNKVTEKGKDVELRCDPISGHTALYWYRQSLGQGLEFLIYFQGNSAPDKSGLPSDRFSAERTGGSVSTLTIQRTQQEDSAVYLCASSVKQGSGNTIYFGEGSWLTVV.

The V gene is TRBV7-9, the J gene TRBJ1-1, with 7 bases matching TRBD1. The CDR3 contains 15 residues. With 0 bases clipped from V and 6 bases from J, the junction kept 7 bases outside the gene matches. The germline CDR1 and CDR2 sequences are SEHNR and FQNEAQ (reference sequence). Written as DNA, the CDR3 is TGTGCCAGCAGCTTAGCCCCAGGGGGTCAGGCTGAAGCTTTCTTT. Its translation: CASSLAPGGQAEAFF.

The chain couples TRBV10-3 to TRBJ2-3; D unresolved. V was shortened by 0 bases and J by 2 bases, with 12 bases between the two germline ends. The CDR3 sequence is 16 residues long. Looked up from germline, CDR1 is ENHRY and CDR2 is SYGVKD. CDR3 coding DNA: TGTGCCATCAGTGAGTCGAACATTCCCGACACAGATACGCAGTATTTT. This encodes CAISESNIPDTDTQYF.

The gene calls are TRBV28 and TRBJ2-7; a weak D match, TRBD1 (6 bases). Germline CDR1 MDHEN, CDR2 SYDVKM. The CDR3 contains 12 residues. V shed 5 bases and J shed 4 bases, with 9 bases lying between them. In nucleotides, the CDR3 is TGTGCCAGCAGTCCGAGGGGGTACGAGCAGTACGTC. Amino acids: CASSPRGYEQYV.

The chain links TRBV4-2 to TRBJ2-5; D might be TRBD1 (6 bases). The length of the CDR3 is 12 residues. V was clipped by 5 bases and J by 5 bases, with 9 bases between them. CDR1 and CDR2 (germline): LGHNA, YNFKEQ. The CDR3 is CASSGRGETQYF. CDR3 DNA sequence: TGTGCCAGCAGCGGAAGGGGGGAGACCCAGTACTTC.

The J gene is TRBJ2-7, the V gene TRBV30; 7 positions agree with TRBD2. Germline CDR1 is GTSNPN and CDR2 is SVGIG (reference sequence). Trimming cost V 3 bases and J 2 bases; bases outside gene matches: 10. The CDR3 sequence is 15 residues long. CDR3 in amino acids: CAWRGLGLGPYEQYF. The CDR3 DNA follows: TGTGCCTGGAGGGGGCTTGGACTAGGTCCCTACGAGCAGTACTTC.

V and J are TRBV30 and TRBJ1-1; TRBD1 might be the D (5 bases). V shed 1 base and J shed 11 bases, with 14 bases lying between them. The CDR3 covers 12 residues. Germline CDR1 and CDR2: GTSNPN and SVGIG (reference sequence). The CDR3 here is CAWSAEAGRAFF. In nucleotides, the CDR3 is TGTGCCTGGAGTGCGGAAGCAGGGAGGGCTTTCTTT.

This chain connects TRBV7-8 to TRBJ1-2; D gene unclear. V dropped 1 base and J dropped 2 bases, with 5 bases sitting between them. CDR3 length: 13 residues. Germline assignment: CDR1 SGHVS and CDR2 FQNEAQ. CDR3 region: CASSLVENYGYTF. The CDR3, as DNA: TGTGCCAGCAGCTTAGTAGAGAACTATGGCTACACCTTC.

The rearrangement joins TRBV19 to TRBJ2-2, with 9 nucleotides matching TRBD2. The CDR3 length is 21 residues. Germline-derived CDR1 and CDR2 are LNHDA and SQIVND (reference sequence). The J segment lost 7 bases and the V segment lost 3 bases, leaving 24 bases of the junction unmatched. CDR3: CASSIQSGGRSSGVRIGELFF. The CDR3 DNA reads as TGTGCCAGTAGTATTCAATCGGGCGGCCGTTCTAGCGGGGTGAGAATCGGGGAGCTGTTTTTT.